This TCR beta chain came from a study of blood T cell repertoires in COVID-19 (dated by TCRdb to about 2020). About the study as a whole: Collaborator samples came from the United States, Italy and Spain and covered acute and convalescent phases of COVID-19. The material from the prospective study consisted of cDNA or gDNA derived from T cells, B-cell-depleted T cells, or PBMCs. Deeply sampled blood TCRbeta repertoires from subjects exposed to, actively infected with, or recovered from COVID-19 were included in the dataset. The repertoires were released in a freely available public database meant as a resource for research on the immune response to SARS-CoV-2. Samples came from the ongoing ImmuneRACE study (first 160 participants) plus 1,254 subjects from 6 global collaborators. A de-identified subject ID, COVID-19 status, age in years and sex were almost always included in the sample metadata. Where HLA class I and class II types were available, the types were taken from metadata supplied by the sample provider, not from assay-based typing. General findings and caveats noted by the study authors: Clinical and demographic metadata were provided uncurated, with the amount varying by source and participant.

Each collaborating institution followed its own protocols to collect whole blood in K2EDTA tubes. Collaborator samples were shipped for TCRbeta analysis as frozen whole blood, isolated PBMCs, or DNA extracted from either sample type. Comment on this clone: It lacks a known antigen. One base away there is no much larger clone; base qualities are not given.

TCRbeta CDR3 regions were amplified from genomic DNA using the immunoSEQ Assay, a bias-controlled multiplex PCR. Turning to the authors' computational methods: The number of nucleated cells in each sample was estimated from the amplification of reference gene primers within the assay. To quantify the absolute abundance of each unique TCRbeta CDR3 rearrangement, sequence reads were collapsed and filtered. For each sample, productive Simpson clonality was calculated as the square root of Simpson's diversity index over productive rearrangements. Drawn from immuneACCESS, this table holds only the in-frame rearrangements with V and J called that TCRdb kept. Clones are partly lost; checked studies trace under half to an unresolved V gene and leave the rest unexplained. That table gives V, J and clone size, and the DNA gave D and trimming. The sample yields 50,000 to 55,000 clones; about 90% were counted once. The ten top clones hold less than 20% of the sample.

This clonotype was sampled from a human donor with active COVID-19. The donor label of this sample is uncertain. The sample consisted of peripheral blood.

The nucleotide sequence is TGTGCCAGCAGCGATGGCAGGGGGTGGTATGGCTACACCTTC. It codes for CASSDGRGWYGYTF. The chain links TRBV5-6 with TRBJ1-2, with 7 middle bases fitting TRBD1. The germline V end is reduced by 4 bases and the J end by 5 bases; junction bases left unmatched: 8. CDR1 SGHDT and CDR2 YYEEEE were looked up in the germline V gene. The CDR3, from cysteine to phenylalanine, totals 14 residues. Here the CDR3 DNA is all that survives: 42 bases in frame from base 1.